The clone carrying this T cell receptor beta chain has more than one count but fewer than ten. From germline, CDR1 is SGHTA and CDR2 FQGNSA. V was pared by 4 bases and J by 5 bases, with 11 bases of the junction left unmatched. This CDR3 has 15 residues. These data originate in a study of response to subunit inactivated influenza vaccine. In TCRdb, the RT-PCR reads were re-called with MiXCR into one record per CDR3 protein. Here the sample spans about 500,000 distinct CDR3 sequences, 13% being singletons. This material consisted of PBMCs from blood, taken 45 days after vaccination. V is TRBV7-2 and J is TRBJ2-7; the match to TRBD2 covers 7 bases. This TCR came from a man over 45 who received an inactivated influenza vaccine. CDR3 protein: CASSSRWASGNEQYF. For the CDR3, the DNA is TGTGCCAGCAGCTCCCGATGGGCAAGCGGGAACGAGCAGTACTTC. The full variable domain, with the rest looked up from reference TRBV7-2 and TRBJ2-7, is GAGVSQSPSNKVTEKGKDVELRCDPISGHTALYWYRQSLGQGLEFLIYFQGNSAPDKSGLPSDRFSAERTGGSVSTLTIQRTQQEDSAVYLCASSSRWASGNEQYFGPGTRLTVT.